The rows below give T cell receptor beta chains drawn from one sample of a study of beta chain features in type 1 diabetes. TCRdb keeps only in-frame clones here, not all; method: immunoSEQ multiplex PCR. The profile shows some 500,000 clones, over 10% of them singletons. The source material was naive CD4+ T cells from blood. The source of these receptors is a woman younger than 35 in good health. Each CDR3 is given with its conserved first and last residue.

V	CDR3
TRBV7-2	CASSQTVLDEKLFF
TRBV9	CASGQGLPYNEQFF
TRBV7-2	CASSLGGRNNEQFF
TRBV4-1	CASSRQLAESYNEQFF
TRBV6-5	CAITSGQGYNEQFF
TRBV5-4	CASSLTGTTIRNTQYF
TRBV29-1	CSVVWGGYNEQFF
TRBV5-4	CASSLLGGRRDTQYF
TRBV9	CASSLQGAYNEQFF
TRBV7-9	CASSLSGRVDTQYF
TRBV7-2	CASSFFQGARYGYTF
TRBV9	CASSLDPSYNEQFF
TRBV5-1	CASSWAGTGGQETQYF
TRBV6-5	CASSLDGSWGYTF
TRBV18	CASSPPGNQPQHF
TRBV7-9	CASSLTGNTIYF
TRBV7-9	CASSLRRSDLQETQYF
TRBV7-3	CASRKEMGNEQFF
TRBV5-4	CASSRGDKDYYTF
TRBV10-2	CASSGERGTDTQYF
TRBV14	CASSHRLNTEAFF
TRBV29-1	CSVGPGAYNEQFF
TRBV5-1	CASSRAGGLALSYEQYF
TRBV6-5	CASSHGMTQYF
TRBV15	CATSRDLAGEQFF
TRBV7-8	CASSSERLADYNEQFF
TRBV15	CATAQGADIIYEQYF
TRBV6-5	CASGDAGRYQETQYF
TRBV7-9	CASSLDSQPQHF
TRBV30	CAWSVPRGKSNQPQHF
TRBV19	CASSLRQGIDTQYF
TRBV20-1	CSAREQGGYTF
TRBV18	CASSPIAGREQETQYF
TRBV5-1	CASSLSTSGELFF
TRBV6-6	CATSDRASNQPQHF
TRBV2	CATRTTGYNEQFF
TRBV7-6	CASSAGLLTNNEQFF
TRBV7-2	CASSTIGQGNNEQFF
TRBV7-3	CASSLRMGEETQYF
TRBV9	CASSVGMRTLAGGNEQFF
TRBV9	CASSVAGSQPNEQFF
TRBV7-8	CASSFGQGTYNEQFF
TRBV11-3	CASSPSGSTDTQYF
TRBV9	CASSVMGSSYNSPLHF
TRBV6-6	CASSSPAGGSTDTQYF
TRBV28	CASSPRIQGFVVQYF
TRBV30	CAWSGGQTNQPQHF
TRBV9	CASSVGLAVKETQYF
TRBV9	CASSTWLGGGGNYGYTF
TRBV5-4	CASSLPENTGELFF
TRBV10-3	CASGTANQETQYF
TRBV19	CASSILAGGFYEQYF
TRBV7-2	CASSLTKTSGTYEQYF
TRBV7-6	CASSFTRSTDTQYF